The clone carrying this TCR beta chain was seen only a few times. Its antigen is still unknown. Germline CDR1 and CDR2: SEHNR and FQNEAQ (reference sequence). This CDR3 contains 13 residues. Trimming removed 1 base from V and 5 bases from J; junction bases left unmatched: 1. The sample is drawn from a study of vaccination and CD4 T cells after COVID-19. Study context: Stimulation of the cells used overlapping spike peptide pools from SARS-CoV-2 and from the common cold coronaviruses HCoV-NL63, HCoV-OC43 and HCoV-229E. General study results and limits: The study found that a median about 88% of reactive clones in convalescent patients appeared only post-vaccination.

Cultured CD4+ T cell DNA was sequenced using the Oncomine TCR Beta short-read assay. TCRdb re-derived calls from the PCR reads in MiXCR, one entry per CDR3 protein. Of over 3,000 distinct CDR3 sequences listed, over 12% are singletons. As to treatment: roughly 11-day PBMC culture with coronavirus spike peptide pools or control peptides (ViraFEST assay). The origin of this receptor is a human donor who had recovered from COVID-19. Sequencing used CD4+ T cells from blood, cultured in vitro. The gene calls are TRBV7-9 and TRBJ2-5; 7 bases align to TRBD2. The CDR3 DNA reads TGTGCCAGCAGCTTAGGGGACTACGAGACCCAGTACTTC. Its protein product is CASSLGDYETQYF. Filled out from reference TRBV7-9 and TRBJ2-5, the complete variable domain reads DTGVSQNPRHKITKRGQNVTFRCDPISEHNRLYWYRQTLGQGPEFLTYFQNEAQLEKSRLLSDRFSAERPKGSFSTLEIQRTEQGDSAMYLCASSLGDYETQYFGPGTRLLVL.